The clone carrying this TCR beta chain occurred many times. Its matching antigen is unknown. This record belongs to a study of human T cells and chemical hapten exposure. In the study overall: A roughly 2 cm by roughly 2 cm inner upper arm patch received 2% DPC for sensitization.

Study findings and constraints: TCRs above 1 in 1000 frequency did not change with DPC sensitization.

The time point here: pre-sensitization, week 0. Specified treatment: therapeutic diphenylcyclopropenone sensitization with weekly scalp DPC. Blood draws came before every patch-test application. TCRdb ran MiXCR on the RACE reads and lists one entry per CDR3 protein. The table includes 380,000 or so distinct CDR3 sequences, around 5.5% detected once. CDR3 length equals 17 residues. In germline, CDR1 is KGHSH, CDR2 LQKENI. Trimming shortened V by 4 bases and J by 0 bases, and 13 bases separated the two germline ends. The chain joins TRBV18 to TRBJ2-6, with D possibly being TRBD2 (6 bases). The sequence was collected from a woman aged 18-30 years with alopecia areata. Some clones in this sample may be carry-over from other donors' samples. The sample here was whole blood, taken in connection with sensitization to the hapten diphenylcyclopropenone (DPC). This CDR3 is CASSQSGTSSGANVLTF. The CDR3 DNA reads TGTGCCAGCTCACAATCCGGGACTTCCTCTGGGGCCAACGTCCTGACTTTC.